This passage covers 3 T cell receptor beta chains from one sample sequenced in a study of graft-versus-host responses after intestinal transplantation. Some clones are missing from TCRdb's copy, which holds only in-frame ones; the method was immunoSEQ multiplex PCR. The sample yields about 7,000 clones, 25% to 40% seen once. The authors combined roughly 200,000 CFSE-labeled responder cells with roughly 200,000 irradiated, violet-dye-labeled stimulator cells in plates. This specimen was alloreactive CD8+ T cells from a mixed lymphocyte reaction culture, taken before transplantation. Regarding subset: CFSE-low proliferating T cells sorted from roughly six-day pre-transplant mixed lymphocyte reaction (GvH or HvG direction). These receptor sequences come from a human patient who was an organ donor for intestinal transplantation.

The chain couples TRBV4-3 to TRBJ1-5; D is possibly TRBD1 (5 bases). This CDR3 has 18 amino acids. Trimming shortened V by 2 bases and J by 0 bases, and 17 bases separated the two germline ends. CDR1 is LGHNA and CDR2 is YSLEER in the germline V gene. The CDR3 bases are TGCGCCAGCAGCCAAAGACGGACAAAGCTTTATAGCAATCAGCCCCAGCATTTT. Translated: CASSQRRTKLYSNQPQHF.

This clone showed up just a few times. V and J are TRBV6-9 and TRBJ2-7; 12 positions agree with TRBD1. Unmatched junction bases numbered 4, after V lost 6 bases and J lost 7 bases. This CDR3 has 13 residues. Germline CDR1 MNHGY, CDR2 SVAAGI. Written as DNA, the CDR3 is TGTGCCAGCAGGGGGACAGGGGGCTGGGAGCAGTACTTC. It encodes CASRGTGGWEQYF.

In DNA, the CDR3 is TGTGCCAGCAGTGAATGGTCTGGGACAGGGCGAGGTTACACTGAAGCTTTCTTT. It encodes CASSEWSGTGRGYTEAFF. The V gene is TRBV25-1, the J gene TRBJ1-1; TRBD1 agrees at 9 bases. V trimming: 1 base; J trimming: 3 bases; junction bases outside the gene matches: 12. Germline V gives CDR1 MGHDK, CDR2 SYGVNS. This CDR3 has 18 residues.